A single sample gave rise to the 27 T cell receptor beta chains below, sequenced in a study of blood T cell repertoires in COVID-19. The data were produced by immunoSEQ multiplex PCR, yet TCRdb's version contains in-frame clones alone and is incomplete. Of about 120,000 clones in the sample, about four fifths were seen once. The sequenced material came from peripheral blood. These receptors were obtained from a woman of 80 years or more with acute or convalescent COVID-19.

The rearrangement joins TRBV11-2 to TRBJ2-1, with D unresolved. The V end was cut by 6 bases, the J end by 9 bases, with 18 bases between. The CDR3 is 14 residues long. The V gene's germline CDR1 is SGHAT and CDR2 FQNNGV. CDR3 sequence reads: CASRDLPSRGEQFF. The CDR3 DNA is TGTGCCAGCAGAGATTTGCCCTCTCGCGGTGAGCAGTTCTTC. The full variable domain, rest sourced from reference TRBV11-2 and TRBJ2-1, is EAGVAQSPRYKIIEKRQSVAFWCNPISGHATLYWYQQILGQGPKLLIQFQNNGVVDDSQLPKDRFSAERLKGVDSTLKIQPAKLEDSAVYLCASRDLPSRGEQFFGPGTRLTVL.

CDR3 in amino acids: CASSRANSGNTIYF. CDR3 coding DNA: TGTGCCAGCAGTCGAGCAAACTCTGGAAACACCATATATTTT. V and J are TRBV6-2 or TRBV6-3 and TRBJ1-3; no clear D. In germline, CDR1 is MNHEY, CDR2 SVGEGT. V was trimmed by 5 bases and J by 0 bases, leaving 8 bases between them. CDR3 size: 14 residues.

The chain joins TRBV7-2 to TRBJ2-3, with TRBD2 matching over 10 bases. After removal of 5 bases from V and 4 bases from J, the junction contained 12 bases not matched to a gene. The germline V gene has CDR1 SGHTA and CDR2 FQGNSA. The CDR3 has 17 residues. This chain's CDR3 is CASSTRLLAGNADTQYF. The CDR3 DNA reads as TGTGCCAGCAGCACCCGCCTACTAGCGGGAAATGCAGATACGCAGTATTTT.

J is TRBJ2-5 and V is TRBV2; a possible D gene is TRBD2 (5 bases). Deletions cut 7 bases from V and 2 bases from J, with 14 bases between. CDR3 length: 14 amino acids. Looked up from germline, CDR1 is SNHLY and CDR2 is FYNNEI. This CDR3 reads CASNKGVLQETQYF. The CDR3 nucleotides read TGTGCCAGCAATAAGGGAGTGTTACAAGAGACCCAGTACTTC.

The chain employs TRBV27 and TRBJ2-7; 9 bases are shared with TRBD1. Germline CDR1 reads MNHEY; CDR2 reads SMNVEV (reference sequence). V shed 6 bases and J 5 bases; nucleotides not matched to a gene: 8. The length of the CDR3 is 14 residues. CDR3: CASREGQGKNEQYF. The CDR3 DNA sequence: TGTGCCAGCAGGGAAGGACAGGGGAAGAACGAGCAGTACTTC.

This clone was seen a handful of times. This CDR3 is CASSPRDRGLSYNSPLHF. The CDR3 DNA is TGTGCCAGCAGCCCCCGGGACAGGGGGCTTTCCTATAATTCACCCCTCCACTTT. The chain employs TRBV9 and TRBJ1-6, with TRBD1 matching over 12 bases. Germline V CDR1 and CDR2: SGDLS, YYNGEE. This CDR3 region has 18 residues. V trimming: 4 bases; J trimming: 1 base; junction bases outside the gene matches: 6. The variable domain in full, completed from reference TRBV9 and TRBJ1-6, reads DSGVTQTPKHLITATGQRVTLRCSPRSGDLSVYWYQQSLDQGLQFLIQYYNGEERAKGNILERFSAQQFPDLHSELNLSSLELGDSALYFCASSPRDRGLSYNSPLHFGNGTRLTVT.

The chain recombines TRBV19 with TRBJ2-1, with TRBD2 matching 8 bases. CDR1 is LNHDA and CDR2 is SQIVND in the germline V gene (reference sequence). The CDR3 is made up of 17 amino acids. V trimming: 5 bases; J trimming: 0 bases; junction bases outside the gene matches: 9. This CDR3 is CASSSLKSGSSYNEQFF. CDR3 nucleotides: TGTGCCAGTAGTTCTTTAAAAAGCGGGAGCTCCTACAATGAGCAGTTCTTC.

This clone was recorded a few times. For the CDR3, the DNA is TGTGCCAGCAGTTGGACAGCGAAGGTATATGGCTACACCTTC. Protein sequence: CASSWTAKVYGYTF. The rearrangement uses TRBV28 and TRBJ1-2, with D tentatively TRBD1 (6 bases). Germline V CDR1 and CDR2: MDHEN, SYDVKM. V lost 4 bases and J 5 bases, leaving 14 bases between the germline ends. This CDR3 has 14 residues.

This clone appeared a few times. V usage is TRBV5-6 and J usage is TRBJ2-1; D perhaps matches TRBD1 (6 bases). V lost 2 bases and J lost 4, with 10 bases in between. The CDR3 sequence is 14 residues long. Germline V gives CDR1 SGHDT, CDR2 YYEEEE. Here the CDR3 reads CASSFYRAYNEQFF. The CDR3 DNA sequence: TGTGCCAGCAGCTTTTACAGGGCTTACAATGAGCAGTTCTTC. Combining the CDR3 with reference TRBV5-6 and TRBJ2-1 gives the whole variable domain DAGVTQSPTHLIKTRGQQVTLRCSPKSGHDTVSWYQQALGQGPQFIFQYYEEEERQRGNFPDRFSGHQFPNYSSELNVNALLLGDSALYLCASSFYRAYNEQFFGPGTRLTVL.

The chain has TRBV5-5 and TRBJ2-1, with 7 nucleotides matching TRBD2. The CDR3 runs to 17 residues. Germline V gene lookup returns CDR1 SGHKS and CDR2 YYEKEE (reference sequence). The V and J ends lost 3 bases and 4 bases, in that order; junction bases with no gene match: 13. CDR3: CASSSQHGTTIYNEQFF. CDR3 coding DNA: TGTGCCAGCAGCTCCCAGCATGGGACTACAATTTACAATGAGCAGTTCTTC. The whole variable domain, filled in from reference TRBV5-5 and TRBJ2-1, reads DAGVTQSPTHLIKTRGQQVTLRCSPISGHKSVSWYQQVLGQGPQFIFQYYEKEERGRGNFPDRFSARQFPNYSSELNVNALLLGDSALYLCASSSQHGTTIYNEQFFGPGTRLTVL.

The chain employs TRBV5-5 and TRBJ1-4, with 7 bases fitting TRBD1. V gave up 0 bases and J gave up 1 base; unmatched junction bases: 0. From germline, CDR1 is SGHKS and CDR2 YYEKEE (reference sequence). The CDR3 is made up of 15 amino acids. The CDR3 sequence: CASSLDRGTNEKLFF. CDR3 in DNA: TGTGCCAGCAGCTTGGACAGGGGAACTAATGAAAAACTGTTTTTT.

J is TRBJ1-4 and V is TRBV29-1; 8 bases agree with TRBD1. CDR3 size: 15 residues. Germline assignment: CDR1 SQVTM and CDR2 ANQGSEA. V lost 4 bases and J lost 6; bases outside the gene matches: 10. The CDR3 sequence is CSVAPGQGWDEKLFF. DNA for the CDR3: TGCAGCGTTGCCCCCGGACAGGGCTGGGATGAAAAACTGTTTTTT.

The V gene is TRBV5-4, the J gene TRBJ1-2; D uncertain. Germline V gives CDR1 SGHNT, CDR2 YYREEE (reference sequence). This CDR3 comprises 15 residues. Trimming cost V 4 bases and J 5 bases, with 18 bases left between them. CDR3: CASSPAGSIGYGYTF. As DNA, the CDR3 is TGTGCCAGCAGCCCCGCGGGGTCCATCGGGTATGGCTACACCTTC.

The chain couples TRBV6-4 to TRBJ1-1; no clear D. The CDR3 is 13 residues long. Trimming removed 4 bases from V and 1 base from J, with 7 bases in between. Germline V CDR1 and CDR2: MRHNA, SNTAGT. CDR3 coding DNA: TGTGCCAGCAGTGTAAATAAGAACACTGAAGCTTTCTTT. Encoded protein: CASSVNKNTEAFF.

J is TRBJ2-1 and V is TRBV7-3; TRBD2 matches at 10 bases. The CDR3 extends over 17 amino acids. The V and J ends lost 1 base and 10 bases, in that order; junction bases with no gene match: 13. The germline V gene encodes CDR1 SGHTA and CDR2 FQGTGA. The CDR3 nucleotides read TGTGCCAGCAGCTTAAAAGGGGGGACTAGCGCCCCAAAGGAGCAGTTCTTC. Protein: CASSLKGGTSAPKEQFF.

The chain employs TRBV7-2 and TRBJ1-1; 9 bases line up with TRBD1. V was pared by 0 bases and J by 11 bases, with 7 bases of the junction left unmatched. From germline, CDR1 is SGHTA and CDR2 FQGNSA. The CDR3 extends over 14 amino acids. The CDR3 protein is CASSLAGDRALAFF. The CDR3 coding sequence is TGTGCCAGCAGCTTAGCGGGGGACAGGGCGTTGGCTTTCTTT.

The chain links TRBV6-2 or TRBV6-3 to TRBJ2-1, with 7 bases matching TRBD2. There are 15 residues in the CDR3. Per the germline V gene, CDR1 is MNHEY and CDR2 is SVGEGT. J gave up 3 bases and V 5 bases, and 7 bases lay outside the gene matches. CDR3 coding DNA: TGTGCCAGCAGTCCCGGGGTAGCGGGCTACAATGAGCAGTTCTTC. It encodes CASSPGVAGYNEQFF.

The DNA of the CDR3 is TGTGCCATCAGTGTTGACAGGGCGATCTCTGGAAACACCATATATTTT. This encodes CAISVDRAISGNTIYF. The J gene is TRBJ1-3, the V gene TRBV10-3, with TRBD1 matching 7 bases. CDR3 length: 16 residues. After removal of 4 bases from V and 0 bases from J, the junction contained 6 bases not matched to a gene. Germline V gives CDR1 ENHRY, CDR2 SYGVKD.

J is TRBJ1-1 and V is TRBV6-1; D is ambiguous. Trimming left V 2 bases short and J 2 bases short, with 6 bases between. There are 13 residues in the CDR3. The germline V gene encodes CDR1 MNHNS and CDR2 SASEGT. The CDR3 bases are TGTGCCAGCAGTGAACTCAGAAACACTGAAGCTTTCTTT. It is translated as CASSELRNTEAFF.

The V and J genes are TRBV18 and TRBJ1-1; D gene uncertain. V dropped 6 bases and J dropped 1 base, with 12 bases sitting between them. There are 14 residues in the CDR3. Germline CDR1 is KGHSH and CDR2 is LQKENI. CDR3 residues: CASSFERRNTEAFF. The CDR3 DNA reads as TGTGCCAGCTCTTTTGAACGGAGGAACACTGAAGCTTTCTTT.

The V call is TRBV7-2, the J call TRBJ1-2, with TRBD1 matching over 7 bases. The CDR3 is 16 residues long. V gave up 3 bases and J gave up 5 bases; unmatched junction bases: 12. CDR1 and CDR2 (germline): SGHTA, FQGNSA. CDR3 region: CASSFTTGRSLYGYTF. CDR3 sequence (DNA): TGTGCCAGCAGCTTTACGACAGGGCGCTCGCTATATGGCTACACCTTC.

The chain employs TRBV7-2 and TRBJ2-7, with 10 nucleotides matching TRBD2. J gave up 7 bases and V 1 base, and 7 bases lay outside the gene matches. This CDR3 has 15 amino acids. Germline CDR1 and CDR2: SGHTA and FQGNSA. CDR3 region: CASSLEASGSREQYF. The CDR3 nucleotides are TGTGCCAGCAGCTTAGAGGCTAGCGGGAGTCGGGAGCAGTACTTC.

V gene TRBV10-2 combines with J gene TRBJ2-3; D is uncertain. V was shortened by 6 bases and J by 0 bases, with 7 bases between the two germline ends. The germline V gene encodes CDR1 WSHSY and CDR2 SAAADI. The CDR3 covers 13 residues. CDR3 amino acids: CASRAPSTDTQYF. In nucleotides, the CDR3 is TGCGCCAGCAGGGCCCCTAGCACAGATACGCAGTATTTT.

The chain is built from TRBV28 and TRBJ1-2; 9 bases agree with TRBD1. V lost 3 bases and J lost 4; bases outside the gene matches: 3. CDR1 and CDR2 from the germline V gene are MDHEN and SYDVKM. This CDR3 is 14 amino acids long. CDR3: CASSFSDRGYGYTF. The CDR3 DNA follows: TGTGCCAGCAGTTTCTCGGACAGGGGCTATGGCTACACCTTC.

This chain uses TRBV7-3 with TRBJ1-6; D remains unclear. The CDR3 covers 13 residues. Germline CDR1 is SGHTA and CDR2 is FQGTGA. V lost 5 bases, J lost 7 bases, and 9 bases lay in between. CDR3 region: CASSLGENSPLHF. The CDR3 region has the DNA TGTGCCAGCAGCCTTGGAGAGAATTCACCCCTCCACTTT.

The chain has TRBV5-1 and TRBJ1-1, with D tentatively TRBD1 (5 bases). The ends were cut back, 4 bases at V and 1 base at J, with 11 bases in the middle. This CDR3 contains 14 residues. Germline assignment: CDR1 SGHRS and CDR2 YFSETQ. The CDR3, as DNA: TGCGCCAGCAGCGAGACAGTGACGAACACTGAAGCTTTCTTT. This gives the protein CASSETVTNTEAFF.

This chain uses TRBV19 with TRBJ1-5; maybe TRBD1 (5 bases). V was clipped by 5 bases and J by 3 bases, with 14 bases between them. Germline assignment: CDR1 LNHDA and CDR2 SQIVND (reference sequence). The CDR3 spans 15 residues. The CDR3, as DNA: TGTGCCAGTAGTTCCCCCGGACACTCCAATCAGCCCCAGCATTTT. Protein product: CASSSPGHSNQPQHF.